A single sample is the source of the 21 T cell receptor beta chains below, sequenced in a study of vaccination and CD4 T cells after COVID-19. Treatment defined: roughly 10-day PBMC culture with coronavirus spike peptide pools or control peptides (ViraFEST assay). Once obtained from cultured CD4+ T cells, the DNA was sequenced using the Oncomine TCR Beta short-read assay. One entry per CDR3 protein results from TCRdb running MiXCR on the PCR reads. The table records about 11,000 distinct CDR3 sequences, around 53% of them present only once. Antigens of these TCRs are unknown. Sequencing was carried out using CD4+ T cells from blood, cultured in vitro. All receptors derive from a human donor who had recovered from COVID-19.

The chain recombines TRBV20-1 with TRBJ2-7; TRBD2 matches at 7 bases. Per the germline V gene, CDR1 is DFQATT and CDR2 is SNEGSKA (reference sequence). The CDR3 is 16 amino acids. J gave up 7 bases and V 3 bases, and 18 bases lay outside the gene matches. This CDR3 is CSARDARTSSEGEQYF. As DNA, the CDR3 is TGCAGTGCTAGGGACGCCCGGACTAGTTCGGAGGGGGAGCAGTACTTC.

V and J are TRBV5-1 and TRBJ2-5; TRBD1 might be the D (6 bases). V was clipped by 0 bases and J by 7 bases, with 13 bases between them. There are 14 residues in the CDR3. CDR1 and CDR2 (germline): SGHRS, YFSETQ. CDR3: CASSLDRAQGTQYF. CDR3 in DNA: TGCGCCAGCAGCTTGGACAGGGCCCAGGGGACCCAGTACTTC.

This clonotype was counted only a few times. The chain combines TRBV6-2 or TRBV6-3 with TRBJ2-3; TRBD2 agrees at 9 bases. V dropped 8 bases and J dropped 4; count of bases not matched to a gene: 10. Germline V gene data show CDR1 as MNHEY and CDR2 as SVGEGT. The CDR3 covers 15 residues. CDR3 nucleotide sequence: TGTGCCAGCGCAAGCGGACTAGCGAACGCAGATACGCAGTATTTT. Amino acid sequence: CASASGLANADTQYF.

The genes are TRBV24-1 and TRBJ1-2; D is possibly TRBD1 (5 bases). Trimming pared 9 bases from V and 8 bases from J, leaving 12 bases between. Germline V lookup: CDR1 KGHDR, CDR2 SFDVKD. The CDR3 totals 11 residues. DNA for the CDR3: TGTGCCACCTTCGGGGGGAACGGCTACACCTTC. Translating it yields CATFGGNGYTF.

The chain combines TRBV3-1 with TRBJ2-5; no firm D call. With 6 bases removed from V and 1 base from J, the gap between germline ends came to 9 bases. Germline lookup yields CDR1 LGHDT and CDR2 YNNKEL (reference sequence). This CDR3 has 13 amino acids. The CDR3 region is CASRGPPQETQYF. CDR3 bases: TGTGCCAGCAGAGGACCACCCCAAGAGACCCAGTACTTC.

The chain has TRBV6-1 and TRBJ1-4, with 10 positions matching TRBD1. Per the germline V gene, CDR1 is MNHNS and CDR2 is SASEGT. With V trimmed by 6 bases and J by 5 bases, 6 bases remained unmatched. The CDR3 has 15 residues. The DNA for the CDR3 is TGTGCCAGCAGAGACCCGGGACAGGGGAATGAAAAACTGTTTTTT. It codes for CASRDPGQGNEKLFF.

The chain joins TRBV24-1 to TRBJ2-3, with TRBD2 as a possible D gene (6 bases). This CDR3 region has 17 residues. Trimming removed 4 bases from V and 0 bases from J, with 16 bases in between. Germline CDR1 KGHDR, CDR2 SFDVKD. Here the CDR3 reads CATSESYWEDSTDTQYF. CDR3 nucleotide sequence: TGTGCCACCAGTGAATCCTACTGGGAGGATAGCACAGATACGCAGTATTTT.

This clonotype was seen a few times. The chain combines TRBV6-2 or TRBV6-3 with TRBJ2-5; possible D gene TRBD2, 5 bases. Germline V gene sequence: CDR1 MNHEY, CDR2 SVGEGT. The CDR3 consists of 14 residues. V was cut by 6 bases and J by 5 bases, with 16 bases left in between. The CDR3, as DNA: TGTGCCAGCAGCAACCAGTGGCGCGGGGAGACCCAGTACTTC. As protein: CASSNQWRGETQYF.

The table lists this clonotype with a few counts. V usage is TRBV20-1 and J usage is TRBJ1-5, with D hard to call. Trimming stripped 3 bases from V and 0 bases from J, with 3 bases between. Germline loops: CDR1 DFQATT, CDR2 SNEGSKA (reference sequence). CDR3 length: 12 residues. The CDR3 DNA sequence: TGCAGTGCTAGTCTTAGCAATCAGCCCCAGCATTTT. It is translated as CSASLSNQPQHF.

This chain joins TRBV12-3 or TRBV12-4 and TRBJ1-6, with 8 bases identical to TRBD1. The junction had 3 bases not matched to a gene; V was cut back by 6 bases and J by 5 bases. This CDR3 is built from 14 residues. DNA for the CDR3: TGTGCCAGCAGGGAACAGGGGGATAATTCACCCCTCCACTTT. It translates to CASREQGDNSPLHF.

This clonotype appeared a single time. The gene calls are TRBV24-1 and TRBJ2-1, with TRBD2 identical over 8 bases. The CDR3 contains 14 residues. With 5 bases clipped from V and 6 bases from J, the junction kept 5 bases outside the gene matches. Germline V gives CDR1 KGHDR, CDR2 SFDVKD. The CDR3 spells CATSVAGGVNEQFF. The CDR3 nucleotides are TGTGCCACCAGTGTCGCGGGAGGCGTCAATGAGCAGTTCTTC.

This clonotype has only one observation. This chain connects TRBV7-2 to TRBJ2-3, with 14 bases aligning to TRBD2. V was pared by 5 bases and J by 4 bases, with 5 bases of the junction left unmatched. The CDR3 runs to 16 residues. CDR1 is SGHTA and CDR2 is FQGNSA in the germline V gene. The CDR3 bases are TGTGCCAGCAGCCGCGGGACTAGCGGGAGCCCAGATACGCAGTATTTT. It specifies CASSRGTSGSPDTQYF.

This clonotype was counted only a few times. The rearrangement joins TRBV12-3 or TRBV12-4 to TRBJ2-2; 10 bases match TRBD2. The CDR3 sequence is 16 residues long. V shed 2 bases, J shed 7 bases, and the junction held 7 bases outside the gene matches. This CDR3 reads CASSLFPLAGIGELFF. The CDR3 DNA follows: TGTGCCAGCAGTTTATTCCCACTAGCGGGAATCGGGGAGCTGTTTTTT.

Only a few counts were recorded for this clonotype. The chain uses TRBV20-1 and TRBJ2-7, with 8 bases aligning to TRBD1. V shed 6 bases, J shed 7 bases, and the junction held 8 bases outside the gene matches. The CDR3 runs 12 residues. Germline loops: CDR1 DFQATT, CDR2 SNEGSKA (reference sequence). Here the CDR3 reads CSASGQGGEQYF. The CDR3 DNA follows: TGCAGTGCGAGTGGACAGGGTGGAGAGCAGTACTTC.

The CDR3 loop is CASSPVIPSGANVLTF. The CDR3 bases are TGTGCCAGCAGCCCCGTGATTCCCTCTGGGGCCAACGTCCTGACTTTC. The rearrangement uses TRBV7-2 and TRBJ2-6; D uncertain. V was clipped by 5 bases and J by 0 bases, with 11 bases between them. This CDR3 has 16 residues. Germline CDR1 reads SGHTA; CDR2 reads FQGNSA.

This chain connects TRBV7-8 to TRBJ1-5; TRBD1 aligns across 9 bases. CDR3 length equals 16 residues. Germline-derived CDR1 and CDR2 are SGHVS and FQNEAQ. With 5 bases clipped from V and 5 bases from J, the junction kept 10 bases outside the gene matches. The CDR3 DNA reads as TGTGCCAGCAGCGGAGCCGGACAGGGGTGGGATCAGCCCCAGCATTTT. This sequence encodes CASSGAGQGWDQPQHF. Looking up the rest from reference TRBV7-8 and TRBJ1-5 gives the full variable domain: GAGVSQSPRYKVAKRGQDVALRCDPISGHVSLFWYQQALGQGPEFLTYFQNEAQLDKSGLPSDRFFAERPEGSVSTLKIQRTQQEDSAVYLCASSGAGQGWDQPQHFGDGTRLSIL.

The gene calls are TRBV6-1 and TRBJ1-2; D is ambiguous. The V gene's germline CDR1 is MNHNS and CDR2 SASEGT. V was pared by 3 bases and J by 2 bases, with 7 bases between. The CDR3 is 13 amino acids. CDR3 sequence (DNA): TGTGCCAGCAGTGAGACAAAAAACTATGGCTACACCTTC. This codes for CASSETKNYGYTF.

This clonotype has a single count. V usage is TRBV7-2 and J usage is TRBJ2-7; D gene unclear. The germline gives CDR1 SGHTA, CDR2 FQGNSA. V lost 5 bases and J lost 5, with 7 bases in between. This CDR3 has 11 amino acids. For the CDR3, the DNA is TGTGCCAGCAGCCACCCGGACGAGCAGTACTTC. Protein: CASSHPDEQYF. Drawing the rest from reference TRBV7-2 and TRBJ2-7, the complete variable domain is GAGVSQSPSNKVTEKGKDVELRCDPISGHTALYWYRQSLGQGLEFLIYFQGNSAPDKSGLPSDRFSAERTGGSVSTLTIQRTQQEDSAVYLCASSHPDEQYFGPGTRLTVT.

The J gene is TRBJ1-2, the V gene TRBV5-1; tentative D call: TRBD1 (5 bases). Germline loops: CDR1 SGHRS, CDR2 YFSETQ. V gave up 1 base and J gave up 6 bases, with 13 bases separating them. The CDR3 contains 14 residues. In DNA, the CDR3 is TGCGCCAGCAGCTTGCTGGGGGTAGGAGATGGCTACACCTTC. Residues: CASSLLGVGDGYTF. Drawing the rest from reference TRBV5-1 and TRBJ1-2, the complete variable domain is KAGVTQTPRYLIKTRGQQVTLSCSPISGHRSVSWYQQTPGQGLQFLFEYFSETQRNKGNFPGRFSGRQFSNSRSEMNVSTLELGDSALYLCASSLLGVGDGYTFGSGTRLTVV.

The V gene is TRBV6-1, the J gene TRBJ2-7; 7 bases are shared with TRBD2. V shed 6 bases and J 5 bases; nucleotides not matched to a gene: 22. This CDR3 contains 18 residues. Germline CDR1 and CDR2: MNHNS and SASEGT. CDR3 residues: CASRPRASGPRVVHEQYF. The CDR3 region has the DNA TGTGCCAGCAGGCCCCGGGCTAGCGGTCCACGAGTCGTCCACGAGCAGTACTTC.

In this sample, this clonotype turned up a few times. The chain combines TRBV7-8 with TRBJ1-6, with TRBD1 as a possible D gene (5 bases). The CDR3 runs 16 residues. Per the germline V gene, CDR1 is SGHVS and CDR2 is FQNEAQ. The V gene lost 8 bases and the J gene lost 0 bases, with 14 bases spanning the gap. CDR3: CASERGLSSYNSPLHF. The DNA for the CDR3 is TGTGCCAGCGAGAGGGGTCTTAGCTCCTATAATTCACCCCTCCACTTT.